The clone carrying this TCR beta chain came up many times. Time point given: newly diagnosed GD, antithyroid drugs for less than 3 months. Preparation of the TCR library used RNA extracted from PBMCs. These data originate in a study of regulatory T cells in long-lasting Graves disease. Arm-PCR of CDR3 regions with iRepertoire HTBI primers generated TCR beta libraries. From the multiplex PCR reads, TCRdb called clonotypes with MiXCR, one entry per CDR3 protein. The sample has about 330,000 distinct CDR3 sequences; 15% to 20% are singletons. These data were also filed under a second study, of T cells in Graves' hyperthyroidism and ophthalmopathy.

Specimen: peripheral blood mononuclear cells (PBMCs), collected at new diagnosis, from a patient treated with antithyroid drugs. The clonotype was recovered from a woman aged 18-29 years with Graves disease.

In DNA, the CDR3 is TGTGCCAGCAGTTACCCCGGGACTAGCGGGAGTTTCTCCTACGAGCAGTACTTC. The encoded protein is CASSYPGTSGSFSYEQYF. The rearrangement links TRBV6-5 to TRBJ2-7; TRBD2 agrees at 14 bases. The CDR3 consists of 18 residues. CDR1 and CDR2 from the germline V gene are MNHEY and SVGAGI. V shed 2 bases, J shed 0 bases, and the junction held 6 bases outside the gene matches.